These T cell receptor beta chains were read from a single sample in a study of memory CD4+ T cells and cytomegalovirus serostatus. Data came from immunoSEQ multiplex PCR; TCRdb stores just in-frame clones and leaves some out. The sample carries over 40,000 clones, around four fifths recorded once. Sequencing used memory CD4+ T cells from blood. The receptors originated from an adult in good health and CMV-seropositive. The CDR3 runs from the conserved cysteine through the conserved F or W. Fields, in order: clone size, D gene, V gene, J gene, CDR3 protein, CDR3 DNA. A D gene is named only where the DNA matches it firmly. Some rows have no size entry. The others give once, few or many, or a class for an expanded clone.

>NA|NA|TRBV19|TRBJ2-3
CASSDQDTDTQYF
TGTGCCAGTAGTGACCAGGACACAGATACGCAGTATTTT
>NA|TRBD1|TRBV10-3|TRBJ2-1
CAISEPTLRQGDENEQFF
TGTGCCATCAGTGAGCCAACCCTTCGACAGGGGGATGAGAATGAGCAGTTCTTC
>NA|NA|TRBV7-3|TRBJ1-1
CASSFGGLNTEAFF
TGTGCCAGCAGCTTTGGGGGCCTGAACACTGAAGCTTTCTTT
>once|TRBD1|TRBV5-1|TRBJ1-2
CASRGTASNYGYTF
TGCGCCAGCAGGGGGACAGCCTCTAACTATGGCTACACCTTC
>NA|TRBD1|TRBV6-1|TRBJ1-1
CASFPGQGGEAFF
TGTGCCAGCTTTCCGGGACAGGGCGGTGAAGCTTTCTTT
>NA|NA|TRBV27|TRBJ2-3
CASSLYQGRTDTQYF
TGTGCCAGCAGTTTATATCAGGGCCGCACAGATACGCAGTATTTT
>NA|NA|TRBV7-8|TRBJ2-7
CASSLVSGRIYEQYF
TGTGCCAGCAGCTTAGTGTCGGGCAGAATCTACGAGCAGTACTTC
>NA|NA|TRBV7-2|TRBJ2-7
CASSLIGGDSYEQYF
TGTGCCAGCAGCTTAATAGGGGGAGACTCCTACGAGCAGTACTTC
>NA|TRBD1|TRBV29-1|TRBJ2-7
CSARGQLNWEQYF
TGCAGCGCGAGGGGACAGCTTAATTGGGAGCAGTACTTC
>NA|TRBD1|TRBV7-2|TRBJ2-1
CASSLYVGTGVRNEQFF
TGTGCCAGCAGCTTATACGTTGGGACAGGGGTTCGGAATGAGCAGTTCTTC
>NA|NA|TRBV5-6|TRBJ1-2
CASSYGTAFGDYGYTF
TGTGCCAGCAGCTACGGGACCGCCTTTGGGGACTATGGCTACACCTTC
>once|NA|TRBV7-9|TRBJ2-7
CASSPRGLGGDEQYF
TGTGCCAGCAGCCCCAGGGGTCTTGGGGGCGACGAGCAGTACTTC
>once|TRBD2|TRBV4-2|TRBJ2-3
CASSQEEASGGAADTQYF
TGTGCCAGCAGCCAAGAAGAGGCAAGCGGGGGGGCCGCAGATACGCAGTATTTT
>few|NA|TRBV7-9|TRBJ1-1
CASRTPGTEAFF
TGTGCCAGCAGAACCCCGGGCACTGAAGCTTTCTTT
>NA|NA|TRBV4-3|TRBJ2-3
CASSQDPGSYTDTQYF
TGCGCCAGCAGCCAAGATCCAGGCTCTTACACAGATACGCAGTATTTT
>NA|NA|TRBV11-3|TRBJ2-5
CASSGSGQETQYF
TGTGCCAGCTCCGGTAGCGGACAAGAGACCCAGTACTTC
>NA|NA|TRBV6-5|TRBJ1-2
CASSYQNNYGYTF
TGTGCCAGCAGTTACCAGAATAACTATGGCTACACCTTC